The clone carrying this T cell receptor beta chain was counted ten times or more. The antigen is undetermined. This entry comes from a study of cytomegalovirus exposure and HLA in healthy donors. Whole-study findings and limits: The classifier, whose performance was assessed in both the original and validation cohorts, reportedly diagnosed cytomegalovirus status with high specificity and sensitivity. Three CMV-associated chains were confirmed in vitro to be specific for CMV antigens. Subsequent analysis revealed that first-cohort TCR clusters tended to co-occur in the 120 or so validation repertoires. Researchers catalogued some 160 TCR beta chains as cytomegalovirus-associated.

The V gene lost 0 bases and the J gene lost 1 base, with 7 bases spanning the gap. Germline-derived CDR1 and CDR2 are SGDLS and YYNGEE. There are 15 residues in the CDR3. Data came from immunoSEQ multiplex PCR; TCRdb stores just in-frame clones and leaves some out. The data contain some 140,000 clones, 80% to 90% of them singletons. The sequence was collected from a woman younger than 45 in good health and CMV-seropositive. The chain carries TRBV9 and TRBJ2-2; the D is unclear. The sample was PBMCs. CDR3 DNA sequence: TGTGCCAGCAGCGTAGGACTCCTGAACACCGGGGAGCTGTTTTTT. This codes for CASSVGLLNTGELFF.